This entry lists 9 T cell receptor beta chains sequenced from one sample in a study of patients and donors after allogeneic stem cell transplantation. Via MiXCR, TCRdb re-called the RT-PCR reads, giving one row per CDR3 protein. Of approximately 170,000 distinct CDR3 sequences listed, nearly 25% were seen once; the top ten hold roughly a quarter. The sample was blood, either unsorted or a sorted T cell fraction (not recorded which). Receptors originate from a human donor who was either an allogeneic HSCT recipient or a stem cell or donor lymphocyte infusion donor (not recorded which). It is not recorded whose cells these are; they may come from a transplant donor.

Here the CDR3 DNA reads TGTGCCAGCATCCGACCGGGGCTTCGGGGCACTGAAGCTTTCTTT. Amino acid sequence: CASIRPGLRGTEAFF. The J gene is TRBJ1-1, the V gene TRBV7-2; a possible D gene is TRBD1 (5 bases). The germline V and J ends were trimmed by 7 bases and 4 bases, with 19 bases remaining between them. This CDR3 is 15 amino acids long. From germline, CDR1 is SGHTA and CDR2 FQGNSA.

The chain combines TRBV6-1 with TRBJ2-5; 8 bases line up with TRBD2. Germline V CDR1 and CDR2: MNHNS, SASEGT. Trimming at V came to 3 bases and at J to 2 bases, leaving 2 bases not matched to a gene. This CDR3 region has 14 residues. CDR3 coding DNA: TGTGCCAGCAGTGATGGGACTAGTCAAGAGACCCAGTACTTC. It codes for CASSDGTSQETQYF.

This clonotype has at least ten counts. The chain is built from TRBV12-3 or TRBV12-4 and TRBJ1-1, with D maybe TRBD1 (6 bases). The CDR3 has 14 residues. Trimming pared 3 bases from V and 8 bases from J, leaving 16 bases between. The CDR3 sequence: CASSFSQGFSEAFF. Written as DNA, the CDR3 is TGTGCCAGCAGTTTTTCTCAGGGGTTTTCCGAAGCTTTCTTT.

The chain combines TRBV25-1 with TRBJ2-5; 7 bases line up with TRBD1. The CDR3 totals 15 residues. V lost 4 bases and J lost 2; bases outside the gene matches: 7. The germline V gene encodes CDR1 MGHDK and CDR2 SYGVNS. CDR3 nucleotide sequence: TGTGCCAGCAGTGGCCCGACAGGGAGACAAGAGACCCAGTACTTC. Its translation is CASSGPTGRQETQYF.

V gene TRBV5-1 combines with J gene TRBJ2-7; 7 nucleotides match TRBD1. Germline CDR1 reads SGHRS; CDR2 reads YFSETQ. V trimming: 4 bases; J trimming: 3 bases; junction bases outside the gene matches: 7. The CDR3 is made up of 14 amino acids. Here the CDR3 reads CASSNMGDSYEQYF. CDR3 sequence (DNA): TGCGCCAGCAGCAACATGGGGGACAGCTACGAGCAGTACTTC.

The gene calls are TRBV4-1 and TRBJ2-5; D unclear. Per germline, CDR1 MGHRA and CDR2 YSYEKL. Trimming removed 1 base from V and 5 bases from J, with 11 bases in between. The CDR3 runs to 14 residues. The CDR3 protein is CASSQVGRTETQYF. The CDR3 bases are TGCGCCAGCAGCCAAGTGGGTCGGACGGAGACCCAGTACTTC.

The chain links TRBV20-1 to TRBJ1-1; no definite D call. The V end was cut by 6 bases, the J end by 3 bases, with 17 bases between. The CDR3 consists of 14 residues. Germline V gene sequence: CDR1 DFQATT, CDR2 SNEGSKA (reference sequence). CDR3 loop: CSARPAGRDTEAFF. CDR3 nucleotides: TGCAGTGCGCGCCCCGCAGGCCGGGACACTGAAGCTTTCTTT.

In its sample, this clonotype was seen many times. J is TRBJ1-3 and V is TRBV7-9; 7 bases map to TRBD1. CDR1 and CDR2 from the germline V gene are SEHNR and FQNEAQ (reference sequence). The CDR3 runs to 14 residues. Trimming cost V 10 bases and J 0 bases; bases outside gene matches: 6. CDR3 in amino acids: CATEDRDSGNTIYF. The DNA for the CDR3 is TGTGCCACCGAAGACAGGGACTCTGGAAACACCATATATTTT. Full variable domain (remainder filled in from reference TRBV7-9 and TRBJ1-3): DTGVSQNPRHKITKRGQNVTFRCDPISEHNRLYWYRQTLGQGPEFLTYFQNEAQLEKSRLLSDRFSAERPKGSFSTLEIQRTEQGDSAMYLCATEDRDSGNTIYFGEGSWLTVV.

This clonotype was recorded only once. The genes are TRBV6-5 and TRBJ1-1; D gene ambiguous. This CDR3 has 15 amino acids. Germline V gene data show CDR1 as MNHEY and CDR2 as SVGAGI. Trimming removed 0 bases at V and 3 bases at J, with 11 bases between. The CDR3 nucleotides are TGTGCCAGCAGTTACTCGTTGTTAAGAGACACTGAAGCTTTCTTT. Translating it yields CASSYSLLRDTEAFF.